This record covers a single T cell receptor beta chain. The target antigen is unknown. Through a sample-barcoded 5' primer and a J-beta primer mix, a second PCR was run for roughly 6 to 12 cycles. Each CDR3 protein is one row after TCRdb ran MiXCR on the 5' RACE reads. Of approximately 830,000 distinct CDR3 sequences in the sample, 55% to 65% were seen once. CDR3 length equals 14 residues. Germline CDR1 MDHEN, CDR2 SYDVKM. The data were obtained in a study of blood T cells in healthy people across ages. General study points: Donor CMV status was unknown, possibly confounding expanded clonotype changes.

Sequencing was done on a sample of blood. This rearrangement joins TRBV28 to TRBJ2-4; D is ambiguous. The J call may be mistaken, given a closer DNA end match to TRBJ2-5. The source is a man between 25 and 39 years old in good health. CDR3 residues: CASSNLGGQETQYF. CDR3 nucleotide sequence: TGTGCCAGCAGTAATTTAGGCGGACAAGAGACCCAGTACTTC.